This T cell receptor (beta chain) appears in the sequencing data of a study of shared clonotypes between healthy human individuals. Sequencing was performed with immunoSEQ multiplex PCR; in TCRdb, only in-frame clones are kept and a portion is missing. The table records 1,400,000 or so clones, 97% to 99% of them present only once. Splitting of CD4+ cells produced CD45RA+ naive and CD45RA-negative memory subsets. Losses at the gene ends were 8 bases for V and 4 bases for J; bases not matched to a gene: 7. The CDR3 contains 13 residues. From germline, CDR1 is SGHDN and CDR2 FVKESK. The sample consisted of naive CD4+ T cells sorted from blood. Subset in this sample: CD45RA+ positively selected. This receptor was identified in a man aged 30-40 years in good health. This sequence joins TRBV14 and TRBJ1-1; 7 positions match TRBD1. In nucleotides, the CDR3 is TGTGCCAGCGCGAGACAGGGAGGCACTGAAGCTTTCTTT. Translation: CASARQGGTEAFF.